This T cell receptor beta chain was recovered during a study of tumor and adjacent non-tumor tissue in lung cancer. Study results and limitations: Patients with more diverse tumor TCRs had worse survival. In normal lung, the top 100 clones were significantly more dominant than in tumor.

Concerning this clonotype: Its cognate antigen is unknown.

V was cut by 6 bases and J by 13 bases, with 28 bases left in between. Germline-derived CDR1 and CDR2 are SQVTM and ANQGSEA. The CDR3 has 14 amino acids. RNA was extracted from bulk tissue without any cell sorting. The normal lung tissue was taken more than 3 cm from the tumor edge. TCRbeta libraries were built with three rounds of nested PCR, modified from ARM-PCR. MiXCR, applied by TCRdb to the multiplex PCR reads, yields one record per CDR3 protein. Of some 80,000 distinct CDR3 sequences in the sample, less than 85% were seen once. Sequencing used distant non-tumor lung tissue. The rearrangement links TRBV29-1 to TRBJ2-7; a weak D match, TRBD2 (5 bases). The receptor's source is a man between 70 and 80 years old with non-small cell lung cancer. The DNA for the CDR3 is TGCAGCGTCAGCGGAATGGGCGGCGGTCGGATGCAATACTTC. Amino acids: CSVSGMGGGRMQYF.